The rows below give T cell receptor beta chains drawn from one sample of a study of blood T cell repertoires in COVID-19. Generated by immunoSEQ multiplex PCR, the TCRdb table keeps only in-frame clones and is missing some. The sample records about 35,000 clones, about 91% being singletons. Sequenced input: peripheral blood. These receptors came from a woman between 65 and 79 years old with active COVID-19. CDR3s include the opening cysteine and the closing phenylalanine or tryptophan. The D gene is left open where the match is weak. Part of the rows lack a size; the others show once, few, many or a class for expanded clones.

j_call: TRBJ2-3; d_call: TRBD1; clone_size: NA; v_call: TRBV11-2; cdr3_aa: CASSLGTGGVEDTQYF; cdr3_nt: TGTGCCAGCAGCTTAGGGACAGGGGGCGTAGAAGATACGCAGTATTTT
j_call: TRBJ1-1; d_call: TRBD1; clone_size: once; v_call: TRBV7-2; cdr3_aa: CASSLFGTGGRKAFF; cdr3_nt: TGTGCCAGCAGCTTATTCGGGACAGGGGGACGGAAAGCTTTCTTT
j_call: TRBJ2-7; d_call: TRBD1; clone_size: NA; v_call: TRBV19; cdr3_aa: CASSIQGASYEQYF; cdr3_nt: TGTGCCAGTAGTATCCAGGGGGCATCCTACGAGCAGTACTTC
j_call: TRBJ2-7; d_call: TRBD2; clone_size: NA; v_call: TRBV5-1; cdr3_aa: CASSLVAAGVYEQYF; cdr3_nt: TGCGCCAGCAGCTTGGTAGCAGCGGGGGTCTACGAGCAGTACTTC
j_call: TRBJ2-1; d_call: TRBD2; clone_size: NA; v_call: TRBV11-2; cdr3_aa: CASSLMTGGLAGGKNEQFF; cdr3_nt: TGTGCCAGCAGCTTAATGACAGGTGGACTAGCGGGGGGGAAGAATGAGCAGTTCTTC
j_call: TRBJ2-1; d_call: TRBD2; clone_size: NA; v_call: TRBV18; cdr3_aa: CASSPPTQRGGNEQFF; cdr3_nt: TGTGCCAGCTCACCACCGACCCAGCGGGGAGGCAATGAGCAGTTCTTC
j_call: TRBJ2-5; d_call: NA; clone_size: NA; v_call: TRBV6-2/TRBV6-3; cdr3_aa: CASSTSFTLGRQETQYF; cdr3_nt: TGTGCCAGCAGTACGAGCTTTACCTTGGGCCGACAAGAGACCCAGTACTTC
j_call: TRBJ2-2; d_call: TRBD1; clone_size: NA; v_call: TRBV7-2; cdr3_aa: CASSPGQGSGELFF; cdr3_nt: TGTGCCAGCAGCCCGGGACAGGGGAGCGGGGAGCTGTTTTTT
j_call: TRBJ2-3; d_call: TRBD2; clone_size: NA; v_call: TRBV5-6; cdr3_aa: CASSLRAGETDTQYF; cdr3_nt: TGTGCCAGCAGCCTACGAGCGGGGGAAACAGATACGCAGTATTTT
j_call: TRBJ1-1; d_call: NA; clone_size: NA; v_call: TRBV5-5; cdr3_aa: CASSLDLGGTEAFF; cdr3_nt: TGTGCCAGCAGCTTGGATCTTGGAGGAACTGAAGCTTTCTTT
j_call: TRBJ1-5; d_call: NA; clone_size: NA; v_call: TRBV15; cdr3_aa: CATQRVRASGQPQHF; cdr3_nt: TGTGCCACCCAGCGGGTCAGGGCTTCGGGTCAGCCCCAGCATTTT
j_call: TRBJ2-7; d_call: NA; clone_size: NA; v_call: TRBV5-5; cdr3_aa: CASSLILASPEQYF; cdr3_nt: TGTGCCAGCAGCTTGATTCTAGCCAGCCCCGAGCAGTACTTC
j_call: TRBJ2-2; d_call: NA; clone_size: NA; v_call: TRBV5-1; cdr3_aa: CASSPSRGLVTGELFF; cdr3_nt: TGCGCCAGCAGCCCCTCCAGGGGCCTCGTGACCGGGGAGCTGTTTTTT
j_call: TRBJ2-7; d_call: NA; clone_size: NA; v_call: TRBV6-2/TRBV6-3; cdr3_aa: CASSYYLQLGHEQYF; cdr3_nt: TGTGCCAGCAGTTACTACCTACAGTTGGGCCACGAGCAGTACTTC
j_call: TRBJ2-1; d_call: NA; clone_size: NA; v_call: TRBV28; cdr3_aa: CASSLELNEQFF; cdr3_nt: TGTGCCAGCAGTTTAGAACTCAATGAGCAGTTCTTC
j_call: TRBJ1-2; d_call: NA; clone_size: NA; v_call: TRBV18; cdr3_aa: CASSPRGYGYTF; cdr3_nt: TGTGCCAGCTCCCCACGAGGATATGGCTACACCTTC
j_call: TRBJ2-7; d_call: NA; clone_size: NA; v_call: TRBV2; cdr3_aa: CASARDPSTRQYF; cdr3_nt: TGTGCCAGCGCTAGAGACCCTTCTACGAGGCAGTACTTC
j_call: TRBJ1-3; d_call: NA; clone_size: NA; v_call: TRBV11-2; cdr3_aa: CASSLQDSYGNTIYF; cdr3_nt: TGTGCCAGCAGCTTACAAGACAGTTATGGAAACACCATATATTTT
j_call: TRBJ1-6; d_call: NA; clone_size: NA; v_call: TRBV12-3/TRBV12-4; cdr3_aa: CASSLVQESPLHF; cdr3_nt: TGTGCCAGCAGCCTCGTACAGGAATCACCCCTCCACTTT
j_call: TRBJ1-5; d_call: NA; clone_size: NA; v_call: TRBV7-2; cdr3_aa: CASSPPGGVNQPQHF; cdr3_nt: TGTGCCAGCAGCCCTCCGGGAGGGGTCAATCAGCCCCAGCATTTT
j_call: TRBJ1-1; d_call: TRBD1; clone_size: NA; v_call: TRBV4-2; cdr3_aa: CASSPRTGAADTEAFF; cdr3_nt: TGTGCCAGCAGCCCAAGGACAGGGGCCGCGGACACTGAAGCTTTCTTT
j_call: TRBJ1-1; d_call: NA; clone_size: NA; v_call: TRBV30; cdr3_aa: CAWSVRVTGFAEAFF; cdr3_nt: TGTGCCTGGAGTGTACGGGTAACAGGGTTCGCTGAAGCTTTCTTT
j_call: TRBJ2-3; d_call: NA; clone_size: NA; v_call: TRBV6-5; cdr3_aa: CASSGDFTDTQYF; cdr3_nt: TGTGCCAGCAGCGGGGACTTCACAGATACGCAGTATTTT
j_call: TRBJ1-1; d_call: NA; clone_size: NA; v_call: TRBV11-2; cdr3_aa: CASSLVMEAWNAEAFF; cdr3_nt: TGTGCCAGCAGCCTAGTTATGGAAGCGTGGAACGCTGAAGCTTTCTTT
j_call: TRBJ2-3; d_call: NA; clone_size: NA; v_call: TRBV7-3; cdr3_aa: CASSLGLAADTQYF; cdr3_nt: TGTGCCAGCAGCTTAGGTCTAGCTGCAGATACGCAGTATTTT